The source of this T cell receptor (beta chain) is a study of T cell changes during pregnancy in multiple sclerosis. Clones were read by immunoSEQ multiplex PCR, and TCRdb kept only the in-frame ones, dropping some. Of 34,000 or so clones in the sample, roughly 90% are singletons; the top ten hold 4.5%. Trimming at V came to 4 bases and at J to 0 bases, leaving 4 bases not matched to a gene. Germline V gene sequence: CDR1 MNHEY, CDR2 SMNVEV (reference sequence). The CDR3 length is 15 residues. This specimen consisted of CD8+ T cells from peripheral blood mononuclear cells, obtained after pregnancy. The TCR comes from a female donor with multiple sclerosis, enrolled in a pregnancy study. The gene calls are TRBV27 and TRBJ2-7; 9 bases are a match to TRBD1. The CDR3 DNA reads TGTGCCAGCAGTTATGGGACAGGGAGCTCCTACGAGCAGTACTTC. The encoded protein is CASSYGTGSSYEQYF.